This record covers a single T cell receptor (beta chain). What it binds is not known. The CDR3 consists of 14 residues. V dropped 5 bases and J dropped 2 bases, with 12 bases sitting between them. CDR1 is SNHLY and CDR2 is FYNNEI in the germline V gene. This sample was taken from a study of PD-1 blockade in classical Hodgkin lymphoma. Study-level information: Nivolumab was given intravenously to patients at 3 mg/kg every 2 weeks. Whole-study results and caveats: Newly diagnosed patients had baseline TCR diversity that was reportedly lower than that of healthy donors. Differences between repertoires have undefined causes, possibly disease activity or prior therapy. Nivolumab initiated under 1 year post-ASCT led to patient exclusion.

Time point described: cycle 4 day 1 (C4D1), after less than seven weeks of nivolumab. With no exception, relapse followed autologous stem cell transplantation in all patients, and brentuximab vedotin exposure varied. The study isolated CD8+ T cells from thawed PBMCs by magnetic negative selection. Data came from immunoSEQ multiplex PCR; TCRdb stores just in-frame clones and leaves some out. The sample records under 5,000 clones, approximately 66% being singletons. The sample was CD8+ T cells from blood, taken before the fourth cycle of nivolumab. The sequence derives from a human donor with classical Hodgkin lymphoma. This chain links TRBV2 with TRBJ1-2; no clear D. CDR3 amino acids: CASSPDGGNYGYTF. Here the CDR3 DNA reads TGTGCCAGCAGTCCAGACGGTGGCAACTATGGCTACACCTTC.